This T cell receptor beta chain was documented in a study of shared clonotypes between healthy human individuals. Across the whole study: Per-donor plates numbered three CD4 naive, three CD4 memory, two CD8 naive and one CD8 memory.

This clone was detected once. Its antigen is currently unknown. Per the authors' pipeline: Without quality scores, immunoSEQ junctional reads could not be filtered like full-length reads. Using immunoSEQ multiplex PCR, the repertoire was profiled, and TCRdb retains in-frame clones only, with some absent. Clonal size and the V and J genes are those of that table, whereas D and trimming came from the DNA. The sample records some 1,100,000 clones, 78% being singletons. The CDR3 runs 14 residues. Germline CDR1 and CDR2: KGHSH and LQKENI. With 2 bases removed from V and 1 base from J, the gap between germline ends came to 9 bases. Study-wide results and limits: Represented diversity (both genetic and exposure-history) was limited by the small number of donors.

Those who donated were healthy HIV-negative adults, with no recent acute infections or vaccinations reported. This receptor was identified in a man between 18 and 35 years old in good health. Some clones in this sample may be carry-over from other donors' samples. The V call is TRBV18, the J call TRBJ2-7, with D unclear. Material for sequencing was memory CD4+ T cells from PBMCs. Subset of the sample: CD45RA-negative fraction. CDR3 bases: TGTGCCAGCTCACCAGGAATAGGTTCCTACGAGCAGTACTTC. It yields the protein CASSPGIGSYEQYF.